In its sample, the clone carrying this TCR beta chain was seen many times. As yet, its antigen is unknown. Production of TCR cDNA was by 5'RACE template switching, which also added a universal primer site and UMIs. One entry per CDR3 protein results from TCRdb running MiXCR on the 5' RACE reads. Of hundreds of thousands of distinct CDR3 sequences listed, around 13% are singletons. The entry originates in a study of T cells after yellow fever vaccination. Study results and caveats: Post-booster repertoires contained most primary-vaccination clones again (96% CD4, approximately 86% CD8). A small proportion of clonotypes was detected in both the CD4 and CD8 compartments.

CDR1 LGHNA and CDR2 YSLEER come from the germline V gene. V lost 0 bases, J lost 12 bases, and 9 bases lay in between. CDR3 length: 12 residues. The gene calls are TRBV4-3 and TRBJ2-1, with a weak D call TRBD1 (5 bases). The TCR sequence derives from a man aged 18-30 years who received the YFV17D yellow fever vaccine. The sample in question was CD4+ T cells sorted from PBMCs, obtained 15 days after the yellow fever booster vaccination. CDR3 region: CASSQDQGSQFF. CDR3 nucleotides: TGCGCCAGCAGCCAAGATCAGGGTTCGCAGTTCTTC.